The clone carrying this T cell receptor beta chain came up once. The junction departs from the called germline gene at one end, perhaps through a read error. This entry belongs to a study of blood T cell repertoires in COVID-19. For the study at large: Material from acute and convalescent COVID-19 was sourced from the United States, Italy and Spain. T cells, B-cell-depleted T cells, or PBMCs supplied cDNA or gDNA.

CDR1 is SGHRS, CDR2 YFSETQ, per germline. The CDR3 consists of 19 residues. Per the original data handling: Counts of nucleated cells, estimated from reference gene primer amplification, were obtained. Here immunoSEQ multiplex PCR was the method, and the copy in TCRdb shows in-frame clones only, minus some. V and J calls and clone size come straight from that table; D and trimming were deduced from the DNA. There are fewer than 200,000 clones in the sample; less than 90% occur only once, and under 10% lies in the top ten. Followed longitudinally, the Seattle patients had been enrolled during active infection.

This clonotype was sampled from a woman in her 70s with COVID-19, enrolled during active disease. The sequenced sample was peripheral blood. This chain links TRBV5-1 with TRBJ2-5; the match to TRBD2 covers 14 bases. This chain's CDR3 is CASSLAFGLAGGLQGTQYF. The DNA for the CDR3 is TGCGCCAGCAGCTTGGCATTCGGACTAGCGGGAGGTCTTCAAGGGACCCAGTACTTC.